The 16 T cell receptor beta chains below come from one sample, sequenced in a study of blood T cell repertoires in COVID-19. Method: immunoSEQ multiplex PCR; TCRdb's copy keeps in-frame clones and lacks some. Of 200,000 to 250,000 clones listed, around 90% are singletons. Sequencing was carried out using PBMCs or T cells enriched from blood (not recorded which). These receptors came from a woman in her thirties who had recovered from COVID-19.

The chain is built from TRBV9 and TRBJ2-5; TRBD1 aligns across 8 bases. CDR3 length equals 15 residues. The germline V gene encodes CDR1 SGDLS and CDR2 YYNGEE. V trimming: 0 bases; J trimming: 6 bases; junction bases outside the gene matches: 7. In nucleotides, the CDR3 is TGTGCCAGCAGCGTAGACGGGACAGGTCTACAGACCCAGTACTTC. It codes for CASSVDGTGLQTQYF. The full variable domain, in which reference TRBV9 and TRBJ2-5 provide the parts outside the CDR3, is DSGVTQTPKHLITATGQRVTLRCSPRSGDLSVYWYQQSLDQGLQFLIQYYNGEERAKGNILERFSAQQFPDLHSELNLSSLELGDSALYFCASSVDGTGLQTQYFGPGTRLLVL.

V is TRBV13 and J is TRBJ2-3; 10 positions match TRBD1. This CDR3 has 16 amino acids. J lost 4 bases, V lost 6 bases, and 10 bases had no gene match. Germline V lookup: CDR1 PRHDT, CDR2 FYEKMQ (reference sequence). CDR3 sequence (DNA): TGTGCCAGCAGATACCCGGGACAGGGGAAGTCAGATACGCAGTATTTT. As protein: CASRYPGQGKSDTQYF. Drawing the rest from reference TRBV13 and TRBJ2-3, the complete variable domain is AAGVIQSPRHLIKEKRETATLKCYPIPRHDTVYWYQQGPGQDPQFLISFYEKMQSDKGSIPDRFSAQQFSDYHSELNMSSLELGDSALYFCASRYPGQGKSDTQYFGPGTRLTVL.

The J gene is TRBJ2-3, the V gene TRBV5-1; 8 nucleotides match TRBD1. Germline V gives CDR1 SGHRS, CDR2 YFSETQ. The CDR3 is made up of 16 amino acids. V lost 4 bases to trimming and J lost 1 base; unmatched junction nucleotides: 8. CDR3 coding DNA: TGCGCCAGCAGCCCGCCATTACAGGGGGGCACAGATACGCAGTATTTT. Encoded protein: CASSPPLQGGTDTQYF.

The chain is built from TRBV3-1 (or the pseudogene TRBV3-2) and TRBJ1-5, with D possibly matching TRBD1 (5 bases). V lost 0 bases, J lost 4 bases, and 16 bases lay in between. The CDR3 loop spans 17 amino acids. The germline V gene has CDR1 LGHDT and CDR2 YNNKEL (reference sequence). As DNA, the CDR3 is TGTGCCAGCAGCCAAGACAGGGTCTCGGAACCGAATCAGCCCCAGCATTTT. This gives the protein CASSQDRVSEPNQPQHF.

This sequence joins TRBV7-9 and TRBJ1-1; D is perhaps TRBD1 (5 bases). Germline lookup yields CDR1 SEHNR and CDR2 FQNEAQ (reference sequence). Trimming removed 2 bases at V and 6 bases at J, with 16 bases between. The CDR3 contains 15 residues. In DNA form, the CDR3 reads TGTGCCAGCAGCTTAAAGGGTAGCCAGGGCGCTGAAGCTTTCTTT. Residues: CASSLKGSQGAEAFF.

This clone is a singleton in its sample. The V call is TRBV7-8, the J call TRBJ1-4; D call uncertain. CDR3 length: 14 amino acids. Germline V gene data show CDR1 as SGHVS and CDR2 as FQNEAQ. Trimming removed 2 bases at V and 7 bases at J, with 11 bases between. The CDR3 DNA reads TGTGCCAGCAGCTTATCCCTGGCAAGTGAAAAACTGTTTTTT. Translated: CASSLSLASEKLFF. Together with reference TRBV7-8 and TRBJ1-4, the CDR3 gives the full variable domain: GAGVSQSPRYKVAKRGQDVALRCDPISGHVSLFWYQQALGQGPEFLTYFQNEAQLDKSGLPSDRFFAERPEGSVSTLKIQRTQQEDSAVYLCASSLSLASEKLFFGSGTQLSVL.

V is TRBV6-2 or TRBV6-3 and J is TRBJ1-6, with a tentative D call TRBD1 (6 bases). This CDR3 contains 14 residues. Germline V gene sequence: CDR1 MNHEY, CDR2 SVGEGT. V lost 3 bases to trimming and J lost 8 bases, with 11 bases between them. The CDR3 here is CASSYQGFDSPLHF. The CDR3 region has the DNA TGTGCCAGCAGTTATCAGGGGTTTGATTCACCCCTCCACTTT.

This chain links TRBV19 with TRBJ1-5; D gene unclear. Trimming removed 3 bases from V and 0 bases from J, with 6 bases in between. Germline V CDR1 and CDR2: LNHDA, SQIVND (reference sequence). The CDR3 is 14 residues long. The CDR3 nucleotides are TGTGCCAGTAGTATCCAGATTAGCAATCAGCCCCAGCATTTT. Translating it yields CASSIQISNQPQHF.

The chain joins TRBV11-2 to TRBJ2-5; 11 positions agree with TRBD1. The CDR3 has 16 amino acids. V was pared by 1 base and J by 7 bases, with 8 bases of the junction left unmatched. CDR1 and CDR2 (germline): SGHAT, FQNNGV. The CDR3 here is CASSLAGQGVFGTQYF. DNA for the CDR3: TGTGCCAGCAGCTTAGCGGGACAGGGGGTTTTCGGGACCCAGTACTTC.

This chain's CDR3 is CASTTGGNAGDYEQYF. DNA of the CDR3: TGTGCCAGCACCACCGGAGGAAACGCAGGGGACTACGAGCAGTACTTC. The chain combines TRBV7-9 with TRBJ2-7; a weak D match, TRBD1 (6 bases). Germline V CDR1 and CDR2: SEHNR, FQNEAQ (reference sequence). The CDR3 is 16 amino acids. Trimming stripped 7 bases from V and 3 bases from J, with 22 bases between.

The gene calls are TRBV25-1 and TRBJ2-7; TRBD2 is a possible D gene (5 bases). Trimming cost V 6 bases and J 0 bases, with 12 bases left between them. Germline V lookup: CDR1 MGHDK, CDR2 SYGVNS. The CDR3 totals 14 residues. The chain's CDR3 is CASRPSRGSYEQYF. Here the CDR3 DNA reads TGTGCCAGCAGACCCTCACGGGGCTCCTACGAGCAGTACTTC.

V and J are TRBV19 and TRBJ1-5, with 8 bases matching TRBD1. The length of the CDR3 is 18 residues. Germline CDR1 is LNHDA and CDR2 is SQIVND (reference sequence). Losses at the gene ends were 7 bases for V and 3 bases for J; bases not matched to a gene: 17. Written as DNA, the CDR3 is TGTGCCAGTACCTCTAGGGGGGGACAGGTTTACTTCAATCAGCCCCAGCATTTT. Its translation: CASTSRGGQVYFNQPQHF.

V and J are TRBV9 and TRBJ1-1; 7 positions match TRBD1. CDR1 is SGDLS and CDR2 is YYNGEE in the germline V gene. Trimming cost V 4 bases and J 0 bases; bases outside gene matches: 3. This CDR3 contains 14 residues. CDR3: CASSPGQLNTEAFF. CDR3 coding DNA: TGTGCCAGCAGCCCGGGACAGTTGAACACTGAAGCTTTCTTT. The full variable domain, its missing parts supplied by reference TRBV9 and TRBJ1-1, is DSGVTQTPKHLITATGQRVTLRCSPRSGDLSVYWYQQSLDQGLQFLIQYYNGEERAKGNILERFSAQQFPDLHSELNLSSLELGDSALYFCASSPGQLNTEAFFGQGTRLTVV.

The rearrangement links TRBV7-9 to TRBJ1-1, with a tentative D call TRBD1 (6 bases). Germline V gene sequence: CDR1 SEHNR, CDR2 FQNEAQ (reference sequence). V was clipped by 3 bases and J by 1 base, with 9 bases between them. CDR3 length equals 14 residues. CDR3 nucleotides: TGTGCCAGCAGCTTTCTGACAGGGAACACTGAAGCTTTCTTT. Translating it yields CASSFLTGNTEAFF.

This rearrangement joins TRBV6-5 to TRBJ2-4, with 7 bases identical to TRBD2. The CDR3 length is 14 residues. Germline CDR1 and CDR2: MNHEY and SVGAGI. V gave up 2 bases and J gave up 6 bases; unmatched junction bases: 4. The CDR3 DNA follows: TGTGCCAGCAGTTACGGGGGGGAGGGAAACATTCAGTACTTC. This gives the protein CASSYGGEGNIQYF.

This sequence joins TRBV28 and TRBJ1-6; perhaps TRBD1 as D (6 bases). CDR3 length equals 14 residues. The V gene's germline CDR1 is MDHEN and CDR2 SYDVKM. V was clipped by 6 bases and J by 10 bases, with 16 bases between them. The CDR3 DNA reads as TGTGCCAGCAGACGTCTAGGGGGTGGCTCACCCCTCCACTTT. It codes for CASRRLGGGSPLHF.